Shown below are 24 T cell receptor beta chains from a single sample sequenced in a study of metastatic and nonmetastatic thyroid tumors. TCRdb re-called clones from the PCR reads using MiXCR. In the table there are roughly 48,000 clones, approximately 20% of which are singletons. Every patient was untreated before thyroid surgery. Sequencing input: blood. These receptors were taken from a male donor with papillary thyroid cancer or a benign thyroid nodule (not recorded which). Some clones in this sample may be carry-over from other donors' samples.

This chain links TRBV20-1 with TRBJ2-7; no clear D gene. Trimming took 1 base from V and 6 from J, leaving 10 bases between them. This CDR3 spans 12 amino acids. Germline values: CDR1 DFQATT, CDR2 SNEGSKA (reference sequence). The CDR3 sequence is CSARGNDGEQYF. The CDR3 region has the DNA TGCAGTGCTAGAGGGAACGACGGCGAGCAGTACTTC.

This clone was counted ten times or more. The V gene is TRBV28, the J gene TRBJ1-5, with unresolved D. V gave up 5 bases and J gave up 3 bases, with 8 bases separating them. This CDR3 has 13 residues. Germline V gene sequence: CDR1 MDHEN, CDR2 SYDVKM. For the CDR3, the DNA is TGTGCCAGCAGTCAAACAGACAATCAGCCCCAGCATTTT. This codes for CASSQTDNQPQHF.

The table lists this clone with a few counts. The CDR3 DNA is TGTGCCTGTAAGAGTCAGGGAGATCAGCCCCAGCATTTT. It specifies CACKSQGDQPQHF. The gene calls are TRBV30 and TRBJ1-5, with D possibly being TRBD1 (5 bases). Germline V gene sequence: CDR1 GTSNPN, CDR2 SVGIG (reference sequence). V dropped 6 bases and J dropped 5 bases, with 14 bases sitting between them. CDR3 length: 13 amino acids. Full variable domain (outside the CDR3, taken from reference TRBV30 and TRBJ1-5): SQTIHQWPATLVQPVGSPLSLECTVEGTSNPNLYWYRQAAGRGLQLLFYSVGIGQISSEVPQNLSASRPQDRQFILSSKKLLLSDSGFYLCACKSQGDQPQHFGDGTRLSIL.

In this sample, this clone turned up many times. This rearrangement joins TRBV7-3 to TRBJ2-1, with D perhaps TRBD2 (6 bases). The CDR3 is made up of 13 amino acids. Germline values: CDR1 SGHTA, CDR2 FQGTGA. Trimming removed 6 bases at V and 10 bases at J, with 16 bases between. The CDR3 loop reads CASSPGTPREQFF. CDR3 nucleotide sequence: TGTGCCAGCAGTCCGGGGACTCCCAGGGAGCAGTTCTTC. The full variable domain, in which reference TRBV7-3 and TRBJ2-1 provide the parts outside the CDR3, is GAGVSQTPSNKVTEKGKYVELRCDPISGHTALYWYRQSLGQGPEFLIYFQGTGAADDSGLPNDRFFAVRPEGSVSTLKIQRTERGDSAVYLCASSPGTPREQFFGPGTRLTVL.

This clone turned up a few times. The gene calls are TRBV5-8 and TRBJ2-3; D is perhaps TRBD1 (5 bases). The CDR3 length is 15 residues. Germline CDR1 is SGHTS and CDR2 is YDEGEE. Trimming pared 0 bases from V and 6 bases from J, leaving 14 bases between. The CDR3 loop is CASSLVDSPVDTQYF. Written as DNA, the CDR3 is TGTGCCAGCAGCTTGGTCGACAGTCCGGTGGATACGCAGTATTTT.

This clone was detected ten times or more. The chain carries TRBV7-6 and TRBJ2-7; D is perhaps TRBD1 (5 bases). In germline, CDR1 is SGHVS, CDR2 FNYEAQ. Trimming left V 5 bases short and J 5 bases short, with 19 bases between. The CDR3 has 15 residues. CDR3 DNA: TGTGCCAGCAGCCCTAACAGGCCCCCGCTTGACGAGCAGTACTTC. The encoded protein is CASSPNRPPLDEQYF.

The CDR3 coding sequence is TGTGCCAGCAGCTTAAGACTAGCGGGAGAGAACACCGGGGAGCTGTTTTTT. Protein sequence: CASSLRLAGENTGELFF. The chain uses TRBV11-2 and TRBJ2-2; TRBD2 matches at 12 bases. The V and J ends lost 2 bases and 1 base, in that order; junction bases with no gene match: 2. There are 17 residues in the CDR3. Looked up from germline, CDR1 is SGHAT and CDR2 is FQNNGV.

This clone was seen a few times. The CDR3, as DNA: TGTGCCAGCACGGAGACACCCTACGAGCAGTACTTC. It codes for CASTETPYEQYF. This chain links TRBV6-1 with TRBJ2-7; D call uncertain. This CDR3 spans 12 amino acids. The V end lost 7 bases, the J end lost 2 bases, and 9 bases lay between the germline ends. Germline CDR1 is MNHNS and CDR2 is SASEGT.

Comment on this clone: This CDR3 fails to terminate in the conserved phenylalanine or tryptophan, so it likely reflects a read error. The limits of the CDR3 on the DNA are not certain, so only TCRdb's listed CDR3 is given. This CDR3 reads CASSLSNSPHHS. The gene calls are TRBV5-1 and TRBJ1-6. The CDR3 is 12 amino acids long, termini counted. CDR1 is SGHRS and CDR2 is YFSETQ in the germline V gene.

This clone showed up many times. The rearrangement links TRBV4-1 to TRBJ2-1; D gene unclear. In germline, CDR1 is MGHRA, CDR2 YSYEKL. There are 15 residues in the CDR3. V was shortened by 0 bases and J by 8 bases, with 14 bases between the two germline ends. In DNA form, the CDR3 reads TGCGCCAGCAGCCAAGATAAGAAGGGTCAGGATGAGCAGTTCTTC. Protein: CASSQDKKGQDEQFF.

This clone was seen a handful of times. The chain joins TRBV6-2 or TRBV6-3 to TRBJ2-5, with D perhaps TRBD1 (5 bases). The CDR3 totals 17 residues. Looked up from germline, CDR1 is MNHEY and CDR2 is SVGEGT. Trimming took off 0 bases at V and 5 bases at J, with 19 bases between the two ends. The CDR3 loop reads CASSYSRSPGARETQYF. In nucleotides, the CDR3 is TGTGCCAGCAGTTACTCGAGGTCCCCTGGGGCCCGGGAGACCCAGTACTTC.

This clone was observed at least ten times. The V call is TRBV3-1, the J call TRBJ2-1; D is tentatively TRBD1 or TRBD2 (6 bases each). V shed 1 base and J shed 8 bases, with 12 bases lying between them. The CDR3 loop spans 14 amino acids. Germline values: CDR1 LGHDT, CDR2 YNNKEL (reference sequence). The DNA for the CDR3 is TGTGCCAGCAGCCAAGCCATCCGGGGGCATGAGCAGTTCTTC. Protein sequence: CASSQAIRGHEQFF.

This clone was detected ten times or more. The chain employs TRBV24-1 and TRBJ1-1; D gene ambiguous. The V and J ends lost 4 bases and 7 bases respectively, with 12 bases between them. Germline V lookup: CDR1 KGHDR, CDR2 SFDVKD. The CDR3 runs to 13 residues. CDR3 in DNA: TGTGCCACCAGTGACTCAGAGCGCGGTGAAGCTTTCTTT. It yields the protein CATSDSERGEAFF.

At least ten counts were recorded for this clone. The V call is TRBV19, the J call TRBJ1-1, with a possible D match to TRBD1 (6 bases). Per germline, CDR1 LNHDA and CDR2 SQIVND (reference sequence). CDR3 length equals 14 residues. The ends were cut back, 3 bases at V and 6 bases at J, with 14 bases in the middle. Here the CDR3 reads CASSIGGLMAEAFF. The CDR3 DNA is TGTGCCAGTAGTATTGGGGGGCTGATGGCTGAAGCTTTCTTT.

At least ten counts were recorded for this clone. This chain connects TRBV2 to TRBJ2-7; TRBD1 agrees at 8 bases. This CDR3 contains 13 residues. J was trimmed by 1 base and V by 8 bases; bases with no gene match: 4. The germline CDR1 and CDR2 sequences are SNHLY and FYNNEI. The CDR3 loop is CASLGDRSYEQYF. In DNA, the CDR3 is TGTGCCAGCCTGGGGGACAGGTCCTACGAGCAGTACTTC.

This clone was detected ten times or more. This may stem from a read error, because a much larger clone lies one nucleotide away. The chain carries TRBV27 and TRBJ1-2, with D uncertain. The CDR3 has 13 residues. Trimming removed 3 bases from V and 3 bases from J, with 8 bases in between. Per the germline V gene, CDR1 is MNHEY and CDR2 is SMNVEV (reference sequence). Here the CDR3 DNA reads TGTGCCAGCAGTTTGGACGGCTACTATGGCTACACCTTC. It translates to CASSLDGYYGYTF.

The gene calls are TRBV4-2 and TRBJ2-1; 8 bases align to TRBD1. Germline values: CDR1 LGHNA, CDR2 YNFKEQ. The CDR3 has 15 residues. J lost 3 bases, V lost 4 bases, and 5 bases had no gene match. CDR3 sequence (DNA): TGTGCCAGCAGCCTAGAGACAGGGGTCTACAATGAGCAGTTCTTC. Translating it yields CASSLETGVYNEQFF.

The V and J genes are TRBV20-1 and TRBJ1-5; D might be TRBD1 (6 bases). V lost 5 bases, J lost 2 bases, and 10 bases lay in between. The CDR3 length is 13 residues. CDR1 is DFQATT and CDR2 is SNEGSKA in the germline V gene (reference sequence). The chain's CDR3 is CSAGGKGNQPQHF. CDR3 coding DNA: TGCAGTGCTGGGGGCAAGGGCAATCAGCCCCAGCATTTT.

In this sample, this clone turned up many times. V and J are TRBV6-1 and TRBJ1-1, with a possible D match to TRBD1 (6 bases). The CDR3 covers 12 residues. Germline V gene lookup returns CDR1 MNHNS and CDR2 SASEGT. V shed 4 bases and J shed 8 bases, with 11 bases lying between them. As DNA, the CDR3 is TGTGCCAGCAGTGGGGGGGCAAGGGAAGCTTTCTTT. Its protein is CASSGGAREAFF.

In its sample, this clone was seen a few times. The chain couples TRBV20-1 to TRBJ1-5; perhaps TRBD1 as D (5 bases). Germline CDR1 reads DFQATT; CDR2 reads SNEGSKA (reference sequence). This CDR3 has 14 residues. V shed 0 bases and J shed 2 bases, with 8 bases lying between them. For the CDR3, the DNA is TGCAGTGCTAGAGATTCCAGGGGCAATCAGCCCCAGCATTTT. Protein sequence: CSARDSRGNQPQHF.

This clone appeared many times. The chain is built from TRBV10-3 and TRBJ2-4, with 11 bases aligning to TRBD1. The CDR3 covers 14 residues. Germline loops: CDR1 ENHRY, CDR2 SYGVKD. Trimming took 3 bases from V and 8 from J; bases not matched to a gene: 3. The CDR3 DNA sequence: TGTGCCATCAGTGATAGGACAGGGGGCCACATTCAGTACTTC. It codes for CAISDRTGGHIQYF.

This clone was observed many times. The chain recombines TRBV12-5 with TRBJ1-2; D is unclear. The length of the CDR3 is 15 residues. Germline CDR1 is LGHNT and CDR2 is FRNRAP. Trimming left V 1 base short and J 2 bases short, with 11 bases between. The CDR3 DNA sequence: TGTGCTAGTGGTTTGGGGGTTCCGGGAAACTATGGCTACACCTTC. Residues: CASGLGVPGNYGYTF.

This clone was recorded once. The CDR3 sequence: CASSTSPTVRVGYTF. CDR3 bases: TGTGCCAGTAGTACCTCCCCGACAGTGCGCGTTGGCTACACCTTC. The chain couples TRBV19 to TRBJ1-2; perhaps TRBD1 as D (5 bases). V dropped 4 bases and J dropped 7 bases, with 19 bases sitting between them. Germline lookup yields CDR1 LNHDA and CDR2 SQIVND (reference sequence). The CDR3 consists of 15 residues. The complete variable domain, with remaining parts taken from reference TRBV19 and TRBJ1-2, reads DGGITQSPKYLFRKEGQNVTLSCEQNLNHDAMYWYRQDPGQGLRLIYYSQIVNDFQKGDIAEGYSVSREKKESFPLTVTSAQKNPTAFYLCASSTSPTVRVGYTFGSGTRLTVV.

This clone was seen ten or more times. This sequence joins TRBV4-1 and TRBJ1-2; D gene unclear. Trimming removed 4 bases at V and 5 bases at J, with 14 bases between. CDR3 length equals 14 residues. The germline CDR1 and CDR2 sequences are MGHRA and YSYEKL. CDR3 sequence (DNA): TGCGCCAGCAGCCCCGGACCGGTGGGATATGGCTACACCTTC. Its translation is CASSPGPVGYGYTF.